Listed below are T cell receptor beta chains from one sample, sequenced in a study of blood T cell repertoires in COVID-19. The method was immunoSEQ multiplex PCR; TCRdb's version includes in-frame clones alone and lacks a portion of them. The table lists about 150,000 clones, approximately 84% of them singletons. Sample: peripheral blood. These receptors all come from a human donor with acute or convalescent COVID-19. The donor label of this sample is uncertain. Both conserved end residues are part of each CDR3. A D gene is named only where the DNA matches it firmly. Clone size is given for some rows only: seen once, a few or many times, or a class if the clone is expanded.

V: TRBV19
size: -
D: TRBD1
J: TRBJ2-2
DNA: TGTGCCAGTAGTCGTAACAGGGGGACGGCCGGGGAGCTGTTTTTT
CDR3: CASSRNRGTAGELFF

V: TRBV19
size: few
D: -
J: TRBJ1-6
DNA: TGTGCCAGTATGAAGGCAGTGGAAGACTTGCCCAATTCACCCCTCCACTTT
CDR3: CASMKAVEDLPNSPLHF

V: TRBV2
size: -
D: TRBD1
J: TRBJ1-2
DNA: TGTGCCAGCAGTGAACAGGGGGCTAACTATGGCTACACCTTC
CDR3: CASSEQGANYGYTF

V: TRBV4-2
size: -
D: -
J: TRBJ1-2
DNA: TGTGCCAGCAGCCAAGCGGGGGGAGACTATGGCTACACCTTC
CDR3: CASSQAGGDYGYTF

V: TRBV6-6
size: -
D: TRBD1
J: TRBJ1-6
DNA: TGTGCCAGCAGTTACTCAGGACAGGGGGTTTCACCCCTCCACTTT
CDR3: CASSYSGQGVSPLHF

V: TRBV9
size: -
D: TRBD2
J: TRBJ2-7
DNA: TGTGCCAGCAGCGTAGAAGGGTCCGCGGGGGGAAACTACGAGCAGTACTTC
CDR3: CASSVEGSAGGNYEQYF

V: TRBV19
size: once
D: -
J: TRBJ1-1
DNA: TGTGCCAGTAGTATAGGGTCCGGAGATGGGAACACTGAAGCTTTCTTT
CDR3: CASSIGSGDGNTEAFF

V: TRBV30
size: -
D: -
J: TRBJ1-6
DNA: TGTGCCTACGGACAGAACAATTCACCCCTCCACTTT
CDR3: CAYGQNNSPLHF

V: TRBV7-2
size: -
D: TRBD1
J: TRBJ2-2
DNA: TGTGCCAGCAGCCTTGACAGGGTACACACCGGGGAGCTGTTTTTT
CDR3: CASSLDRVHTGELFF

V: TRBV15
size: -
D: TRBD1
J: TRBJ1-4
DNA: TGTGCCACCAGCAGGCCGGACAGGAACAATGAAAAACTGTTTTTT
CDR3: CATSRPDRNNEKLFF

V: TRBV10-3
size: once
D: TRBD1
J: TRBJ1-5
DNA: TGTGCCATCAGCCCGACAGGGAACGGCCAGCCCCAGCATTTT
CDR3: CAISPTGNGQPQHF

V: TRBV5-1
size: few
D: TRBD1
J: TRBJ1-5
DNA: TGCGCCAGCAGCCCGGGACAGGGGGCGCTTCAGCCCCAGCATTTT
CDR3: CASSPGQGALQPQHF

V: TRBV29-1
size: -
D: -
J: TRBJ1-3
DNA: TGCAGCGTTGGTTGGGGGCCCGATAGAGGAAACACCATATATTTT
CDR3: CSVGWGPDRGNTIYF

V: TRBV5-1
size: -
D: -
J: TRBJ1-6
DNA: TGCGCCAGCAGCTTGGGACCACAGGGTGATAATTCACCCCTCCACTTT
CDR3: CASSLGPQGDNSPLHF

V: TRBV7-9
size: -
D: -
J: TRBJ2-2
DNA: TGTGCCAGCAGCCTGCGGGCCGGGGAGCTGTTTTTT
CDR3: CASSLRAGELFF

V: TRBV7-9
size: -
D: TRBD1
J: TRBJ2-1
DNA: TGTGCCAGCAGCTTTAGACAGGGGGCAAGGGATGAGCAGTTCTTC
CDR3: CASSFRQGARDEQFF